The 10 T cell receptor beta chains below were found in one sample sequenced in a study of identifying expanded T cells in peripheral blood (dated by TCRdb to between 2017 and 2020). Library method: the immunoSEQ multiplex PCR assay. Entries here come from immuneACCESS through TCRdb and include only in-frame sequences with V and J called. Some clones fail to appear in such tables; in the studies checked, an unresolved V gene covers under half of the shortfall, and the cause of the remainder is unknown. A total of roughly 63,000 clones appear in this sample, over 80% of them only once. About 18% of the sample is in the top ten clones. Input material: blood. The receptors derive from a person between 18 and 70 years old in good health.

V and J are TRBV10-3 and TRBJ2-5, with no clear D. Germline CDR1 ENHRY, CDR2 SYGVKD. Trimming pared 6 bases from V and 2 bases from J, leaving 10 bases between. The CDR3 runs to 13 residues. Here the CDR3 reads CAIRNTAQETQYF. CDR3 DNA: TGTGCCATCAGGAATACAGCTCAAGAGACCCAGTACTTC.

V is TRBV6-6 and J is TRBJ2-3; 8 bases align to TRBD2. The trim removed 5 bases at V and 6 bases at J, leaving 7 bases unmatched. Per the germline V gene, CDR1 is MNHNY and CDR2 is SVGAGI (reference sequence). The CDR3 is made up of 14 amino acids. CDR3 sequence reads: CASSPGGARDTQYF. CDR3 nucleotides: TGTGCCAGCAGTCCCGGGGGGGCACGGGATACGCAGTATTTT.

This chain uses TRBV23-1 with TRBJ2-7; 7 bases agree with TRBD1. TRBV23-1 is assigned to the ORF class and has an uncertain function. V gave up 6 bases and J gave up 12 bases; unmatched junction bases: 8. This CDR3 has 11 amino acids. This CDR3 is CASRTGFALYV. DNA for the CDR3: TGCGCCAGCAGGACAGGGTTTGCACTGTACGTC.

This sequence joins TRBV2 and TRBJ1-1; D remains unclear. The CDR3 runs to 13 residues. Trimming shortened V by 4 bases and J by 2 bases, and 8 bases separated the two germline ends. Germline CDR1 SNHLY, CDR2 FYNNEI. CDR3 sequence: CASSVAPNTEAFF. The CDR3 DNA reads as TGTGCCAGCAGTGTAGCTCCAAACACTGAAGCTTTCTTT.

This clone was observed a few times. The chain combines TRBV6-1 with TRBJ1-2; D perhaps matches TRBD1 (5 bases). The length of the CDR3 is 14 residues. Germline V gene data show CDR1 as MNHNS and CDR2 as SASEGT. V lost 3 bases to trimming and J lost 4 bases, with 12 bases between them. The CDR3 DNA is TGTGCCAGCAGTGATACCGGGACGACCTATGGCTACACCTTC. This translates into CASSDTGTTYGYTF.

The genes are TRBV18 and TRBJ2-7, with 9 bases fitting TRBD1. The CDR3 length is 14 residues. V lost 5 bases, J lost 5 bases, and 7 bases stayed unmatched. Germline CDR1 KGHSH, CDR2 LQKENI. CDR3 DNA sequence: TGTGCCAGCTCATCCGGGACAGGGTTCGACGAGCAGTACTTC. Its protein is CASSSGTGFDEQYF.

The rearrangement uses TRBV4-3 and TRBJ2-7, with 9 bases matching TRBD1. The germline CDR1 and CDR2 sequences are LGHNA and YSLEER. The CDR3 length is 14 residues. Unmatched junction bases numbered 7, after V lost 4 bases and J lost 6 bases. The CDR3 here is CASSPGGTGFEQYF. CDR3 in DNA: TGCGCCAGCAGCCCTGGGGGGACAGGGTTCGAGCAGTACTTC.

The chain recombines TRBV5-6 with TRBJ1-4, with a possible D match to TRBD1 (5 bases). The CDR3 consists of 15 residues. Looked up from germline, CDR1 is SGHDT and CDR2 is YYEEEE. The V and J ends lost 7 bases and 6 bases respectively, with 19 bases between them. Written as DNA, the CDR3 is TGTGCCAGCCAGAATCGGAGGGGTCATTATGAAAAACTGTTTTTT. It encodes CASQNRRGHYEKLFF.

This chain connects TRBV7-6 to TRBJ2-1, with TRBD2 identical over 9 bases. The junction had 6 bases not matched to a gene; V was cut back by 4 bases and J by 2 bases. Germline-derived CDR1 and CDR2 are SGHVS and FNYEAQ. This CDR3 spans 16 amino acids. The CDR3 spells CASSSSGGRAYNEQFF. The CDR3 nucleotides are TGTGCCAGCAGCTCCTCCGGCGGGAGGGCCTACAATGAGCAGTTCTTC.

The chain is built from TRBV5-4 and TRBJ2-7; D is perhaps TRBD1 or TRBD2 (6 bases each). This CDR3 has 14 residues. The germline V gene has CDR1 SGHNT and CDR2 YYREEE (reference sequence). V lost 4 bases to trimming and J lost 6 bases, with 17 bases between them. CDR3 sequence: CASSIIRQEGEQYF. The CDR3 DNA reads as TGTGCCAGCAGCATAATTAGACAGGAGGGCGAGCAGTACTTC.